This TCR beta chain comes out of a study of T-cell reconstitution after alpha-beta-depleted transplantation in children. Study findings and constraints: One year post-transplant, T-cell counts and diversity were largely derived from T cells produced anew. In patients about two months after transplant, alpha-beta T cells reportedly arose from several hundred expanded graft clones.

The table lists this clonotype with a few counts. Antigen unknown. V trimming: 4 bases; J trimming: 2 bases; junction bases outside the gene matches: 6. CDR3 length equals 16 residues. Germline V gene lookup returns CDR1 SGHAT and CDR2 FQNNGV. Library preparation (for TCRbeta) was performed with unique molecular identifiers. In TCRdb, the PCR reads were re-called with MiXCR into one record per CDR3 protein. The sample lists about 900,000 distinct CDR3 sequences; 25% to 30% were seen once. The chain links TRBV11-2 to TRBJ2-1, with TRBD1 identical over 9 bases. The sequenced sample was PBMCs, mostly from graft donor cells, obtained 360 days after TCRalphabeta/CD19-depleted stem cell transplant. This TCR derives from a boy younger than two who had a stem cell transplant for SCID, so the T cells may come from the graft donor. The CDR3 protein is CASSSLQGATYNEQFF. DNA of the CDR3: TGTGCCAGCAGCTCTTTACAGGGGGCAACCTACAATGAGCAGTTCTTC.